This T cell receptor beta chain comes out of a study of blood T cell repertoires in COVID-19. The wider study: COVID-19 samples collected from the United States, Italy and Spain covered acute and convalescent phases. T cells, B-cell-depleted T cells, or PBMCs provided the cDNA or gDNA that served as material.

The CDR3 extends over 15 amino acids. In germline, CDR1 is LGHNA, CDR2 YSLEER. V shed 3 bases and J shed 4 bases, with 15 bases lying between them. In the original analysis: Researchers report that nucleated cell counts were estimated from reference gene primer amplification. Produced via immunoSEQ multiplex PCR; TCRdb's table is partial and in-frame only. V, J and clone size reflect that table, while D and trimming were determined from the DNA. The sample lists about 170,000 clones, about 89% seen once, with around 3.5% in the top ten. The chain is built from TRBV4-3 and TRBJ1-1; no clear D. This TCR was recovered from a man between 65 and 85 years old with acute or convalescent COVID-19. The sample consisted of peripheral blood. The CDR3 reads CASSQIVGRSTEAFF. The CDR3 region has the DNA TGCGCCAGCAGCCAGATCGTTGGGAGGAGCACTGAAGCTTTCTTT.